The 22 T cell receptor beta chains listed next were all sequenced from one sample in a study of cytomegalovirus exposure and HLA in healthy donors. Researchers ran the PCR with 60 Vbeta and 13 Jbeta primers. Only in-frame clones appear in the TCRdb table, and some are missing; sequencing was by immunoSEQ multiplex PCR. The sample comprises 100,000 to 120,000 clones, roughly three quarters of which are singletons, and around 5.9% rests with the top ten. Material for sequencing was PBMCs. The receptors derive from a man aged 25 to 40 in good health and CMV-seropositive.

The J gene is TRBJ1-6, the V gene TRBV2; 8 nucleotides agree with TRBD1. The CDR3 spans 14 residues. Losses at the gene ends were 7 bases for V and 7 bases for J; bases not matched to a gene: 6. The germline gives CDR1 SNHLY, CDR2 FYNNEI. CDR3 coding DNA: TGTGCCAGCACCCAGGACAGGGAAAATTCACCCCTCCACTTT. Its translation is CASTQDRENSPLHF.

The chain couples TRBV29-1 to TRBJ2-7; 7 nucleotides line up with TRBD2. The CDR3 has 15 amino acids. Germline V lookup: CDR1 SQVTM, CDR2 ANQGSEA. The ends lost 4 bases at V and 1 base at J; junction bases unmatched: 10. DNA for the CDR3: TGCAGCGTTGGTTCCGAGCGGGGTTATTCCTACGAGCAGTACTTC. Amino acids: CSVGSERGYSYEQYF.

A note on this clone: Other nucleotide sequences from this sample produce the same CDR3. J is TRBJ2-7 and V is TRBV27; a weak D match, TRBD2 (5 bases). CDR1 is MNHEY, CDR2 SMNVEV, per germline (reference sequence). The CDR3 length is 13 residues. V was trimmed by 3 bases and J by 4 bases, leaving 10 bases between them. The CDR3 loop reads CASSFGISYEQYF. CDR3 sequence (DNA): TGTGCCAGCAGTTTCGGGATCTCTTACGAGCAGTACTTC.

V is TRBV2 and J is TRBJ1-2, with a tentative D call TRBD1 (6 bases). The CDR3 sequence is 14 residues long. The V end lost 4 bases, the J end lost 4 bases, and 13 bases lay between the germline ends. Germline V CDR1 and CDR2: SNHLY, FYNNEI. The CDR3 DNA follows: TGTGCCAGCAGTGTATCACAGGGCGGCTATGGCTACACCTTC. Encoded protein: CASSVSQGGYGYTF.

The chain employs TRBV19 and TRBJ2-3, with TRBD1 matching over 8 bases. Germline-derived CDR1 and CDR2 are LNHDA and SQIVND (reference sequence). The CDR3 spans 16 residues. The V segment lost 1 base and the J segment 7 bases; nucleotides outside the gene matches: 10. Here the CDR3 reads CASSIAGTGGLHTQYF. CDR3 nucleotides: TGTGCCAGTAGTATAGCCGGGACAGGAGGGTTACATACGCAGTATTTT.

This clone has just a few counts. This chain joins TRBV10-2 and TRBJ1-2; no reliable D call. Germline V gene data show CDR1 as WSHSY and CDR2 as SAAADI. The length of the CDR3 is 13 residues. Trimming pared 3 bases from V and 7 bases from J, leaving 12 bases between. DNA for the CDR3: TGCGCCAGCAGTGACGTCGGGGTATTTGGCTACACCTTC. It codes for CASSDVGVFGYTF.

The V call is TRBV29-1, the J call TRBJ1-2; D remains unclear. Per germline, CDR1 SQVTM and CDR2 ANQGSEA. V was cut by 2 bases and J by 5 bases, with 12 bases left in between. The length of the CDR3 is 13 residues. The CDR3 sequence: CSVEFQAEYGYTF. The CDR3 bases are TGCAGCGTTGAATTCCAGGCCGAATATGGCTACACCTTC.

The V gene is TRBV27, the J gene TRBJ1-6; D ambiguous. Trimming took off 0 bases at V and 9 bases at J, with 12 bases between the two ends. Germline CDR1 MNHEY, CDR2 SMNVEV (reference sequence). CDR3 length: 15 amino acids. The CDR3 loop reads CASSLSPDGSSPLHF. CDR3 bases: TGTGCCAGCAGTTTATCGCCCGACGGGTCTTCACCCCTCCACTTT.

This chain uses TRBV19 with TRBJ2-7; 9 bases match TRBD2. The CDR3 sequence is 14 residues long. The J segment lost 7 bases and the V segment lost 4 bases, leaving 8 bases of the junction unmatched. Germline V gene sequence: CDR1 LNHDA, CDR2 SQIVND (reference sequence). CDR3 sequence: CASSTSGGTGEQYF. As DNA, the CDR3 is TGTGCCAGTAGTACGAGCGGGGGGACGGGGGAGCAGTACTTC.

In DNA form, the CDR3 reads TGTGCCAGCAGCTTAGAGGGGGGGCAGTACACTGAAGCTTTCTTT. Translating it yields CASSLEGGQYTEAFF. V gene TRBV7-2 combines with J gene TRBJ1-1; maybe TRBD1 (6 bases). V gave up 1 base and J gave up 3 bases, with 12 bases separating them. Germline-derived CDR1 and CDR2 are SGHTA and FQGNSA. The CDR3 has 15 residues.

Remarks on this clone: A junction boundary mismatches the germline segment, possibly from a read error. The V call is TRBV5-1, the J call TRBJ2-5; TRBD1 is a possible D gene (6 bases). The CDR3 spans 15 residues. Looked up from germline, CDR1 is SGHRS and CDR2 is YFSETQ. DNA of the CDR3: TGCGCCAGCGGCTTGTCGACAGGCGTCCAAGAGACCCAGTACTTC. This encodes CASGLSTGVQETQYF.

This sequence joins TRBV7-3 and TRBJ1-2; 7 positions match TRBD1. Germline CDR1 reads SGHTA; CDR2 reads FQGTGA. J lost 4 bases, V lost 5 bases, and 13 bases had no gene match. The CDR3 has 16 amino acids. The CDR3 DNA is TGTGCCAGCAGCCCAGCAGGAGGGGGCGCCGGCTATGGCTACACCTTC. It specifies CASSPAGGGAGYGYTF.

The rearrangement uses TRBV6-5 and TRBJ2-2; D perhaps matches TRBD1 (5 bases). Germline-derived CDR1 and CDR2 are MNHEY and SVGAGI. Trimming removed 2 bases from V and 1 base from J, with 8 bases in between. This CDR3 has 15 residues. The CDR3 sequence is CASSYTTENTGELFF. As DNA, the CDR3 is TGTGCCAGCAGTTACACGACAGAGAACACCGGGGAGCTGTTTTTT.

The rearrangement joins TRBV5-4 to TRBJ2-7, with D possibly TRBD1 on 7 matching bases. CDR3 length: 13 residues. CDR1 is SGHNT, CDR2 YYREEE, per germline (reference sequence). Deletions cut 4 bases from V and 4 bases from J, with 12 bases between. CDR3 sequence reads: CASSRQGGYEQYF. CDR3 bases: TGTGCCAGCAGCCGACAGGGAGGATACGAGCAGTACTTC.

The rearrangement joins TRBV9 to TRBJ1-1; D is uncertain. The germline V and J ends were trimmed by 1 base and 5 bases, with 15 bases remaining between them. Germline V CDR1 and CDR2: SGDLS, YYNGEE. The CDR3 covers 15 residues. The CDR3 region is CASSVREGVGTEAFF. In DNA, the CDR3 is TGTGCCAGCAGCGTAAGGGAGGGCGTGGGTACTGAAGCTTTCTTT.

The CDR3 protein is CSVASAGATYEQYF. The CDR3 DNA reads TGCAGCGTCGCCTCCGCGGGGGCGACCTACGAGCAGTACTTC. J is TRBJ2-7 and V is TRBV29-1; TRBD2 is a possible D gene (7 bases). Germline assignment: CDR1 SQVTM and CDR2 ANQGSEA. V was trimmed by 6 bases and J by 2 bases, leaving 17 bases between them. There are 14 residues in the CDR3.

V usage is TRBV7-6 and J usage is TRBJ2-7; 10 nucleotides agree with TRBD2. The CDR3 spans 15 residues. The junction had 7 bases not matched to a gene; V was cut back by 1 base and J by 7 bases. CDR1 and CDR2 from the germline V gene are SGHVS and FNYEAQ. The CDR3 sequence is CASSLVSGGAKEQYF. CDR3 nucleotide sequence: TGTGCCAGCAGCTTAGTCAGCGGGGGGGCCAAAGAGCAGTACTTC.

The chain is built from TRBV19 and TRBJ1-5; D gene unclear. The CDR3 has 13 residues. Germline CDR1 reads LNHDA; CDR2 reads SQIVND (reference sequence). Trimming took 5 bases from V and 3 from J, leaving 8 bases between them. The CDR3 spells CASSLLYNQPQHF. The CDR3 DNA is TGTGCCAGTAGTCTCCTCTACAATCAGCCCCAGCATTTT.

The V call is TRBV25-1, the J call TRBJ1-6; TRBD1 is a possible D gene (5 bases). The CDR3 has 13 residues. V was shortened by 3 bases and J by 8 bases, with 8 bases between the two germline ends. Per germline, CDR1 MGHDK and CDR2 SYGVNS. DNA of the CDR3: TGTGCCAGCAGTGACAGGGTGGATTCACCCCTCCACTTT. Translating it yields CASSDRVDSPLHF.

As DNA, the CDR3 is TGCAGCGTTGAAGAGGACAGGGGCTTTGGGAACACTGAAGCTTTCTTT. Translation: CSVEEDRGFGNTEAFF. The chain is built from TRBV29-1 and TRBJ1-1; 9 nucleotides match TRBD1. The CDR3 runs to 16 residues. Germline-derived CDR1 and CDR2 are SQVTM and ANQGSEA. Trimming took 0 bases from V and 1 from J; bases not matched to a gene: 6.

The CDR3 DNA reads TGTGCCAGCAGCCGGGACAGGGCGAATGGCTACACCTTC. Protein product: CASSRDRANGYTF. J is TRBJ1-2 and V is TRBV6-4, with 9 positions matching TRBD1. The CDR3 runs 13 residues. V shed 6 bases, J shed 6 bases, and the junction held 5 bases outside the gene matches. Germline CDR1 is MRHNA and CDR2 is SNTAGT.

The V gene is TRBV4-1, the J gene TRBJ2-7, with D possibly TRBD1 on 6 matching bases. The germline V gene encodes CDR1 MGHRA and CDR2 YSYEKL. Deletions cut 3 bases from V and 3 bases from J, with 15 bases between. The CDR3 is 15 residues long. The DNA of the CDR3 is TGCGCCAGCAGCCATATGGACAGCCGTGGCTACGAGCAGTACTTC. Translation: CASSHMDSRGYEQYF.